The 20 T cell receptor beta chains reported below all come from one sample, sequenced in a study of blood T cells in healthy people across ages. A second PCR of 7 to 11 cycles used a sample-barcoded 5' primer and a J-beta primer mix. TCRdb fed the 5' RACE reads into MiXCR, producing one record per CDR3 protein. The sample holds hundreds of thousands of distinct CDR3 sequences, 21% seen once. What was sequenced was blood. These receptor sequences come from a man in his 70s in good health.

This clonotype was seen repeatedly, ten times or more. The gene calls are TRBV5-1 and TRBJ2-3; TRBD1 matches at 8 bases. Germline V gene lookup returns CDR1 SGHRS and CDR2 YFSETQ. The length of the CDR3 is 16 residues. The trim removed 4 bases at V and 0 bases at J, leaving 7 bases unmatched. CDR3 amino acids: CASSIAGGASTDTQYF. DNA of the CDR3: TGCGCCAGCAGCATTGCAGGGGGCGCAAGCACAGATACGCAGTATTTT.

The V and J genes are TRBV20-1 and TRBJ2-5; 13 bases align to TRBD2. Germline lookup yields CDR1 DFQATT and CDR2 SNEGSKA (reference sequence). CDR3 size: 15 residues. V lost 6 bases, J lost 5 bases, and 9 bases stayed unmatched. CDR3 nucleotides: TGCAGTGCAACAGGGACTAGCGGGATAAGGGAGACCCAGTACTTC. It is translated as CSATGTSGIRETQYF.

The chain has TRBV24-1 and TRBJ2-1; D could derive from TRBD1 or TRBD2 (5 bases each). V shed 4 bases and J shed 0 bases, with 12 bases lying between them. Germline CDR1 and CDR2: KGHDR and SFDVKD. The CDR3 totals 16 residues. The CDR3 spells CATSDAGTFSYNEQFF. CDR3 in DNA: TGTGCCACCAGTGACGCCGGGACGTTCTCCTACAATGAGCAGTTCTTC.

The V gene is TRBV2, the J gene TRBJ2-5; 10 nucleotides agree with TRBD2. This CDR3 region has 15 residues. V lost 6 bases and J lost 4; bases outside the gene matches: 8. In germline, CDR1 is SNHLY, CDR2 FYNNEI. CDR3 in DNA: TGTGCCAGCAGCCTTGGACTAGCGGTTAGAGAGACCCAGTACTTC. Protein product: CASSLGLAVRETQYF.

The genes are TRBV2 and TRBJ2-5; possibly TRBD2 for D (6 bases). The length of the CDR3 is 15 residues. Germline V gene sequence: CDR1 SNHLY, CDR2 FYNNEI. Deletions cut 6 bases from V and 5 bases from J, with 19 bases between. The CDR3 DNA is TGTGCCAGCAGGATGACGGGAGTGTCACGGGAGACCCAGTACTTC. This codes for CASRMTGVSRETQYF.

The chain couples TRBV3-1 to TRBJ1-5; weak D call: TRBD1 (6 bases). This CDR3 contains 15 residues. Trimming removed 0 bases from V and 6 bases from J, with 12 bases in between. Germline-derived CDR1 and CDR2 are LGHDT and YNNKEL (reference sequence). The CDR3 loop reads CASSQDLGGAQPQHF. CDR3 DNA sequence: TGTGCCAGCAGCCAAGATCTCGGGGGCGCTCAGCCCCAGCATTTT.

The table lists this clonotype with many counts. The chain combines TRBV28 with TRBJ1-4, with 7 bases lining up with TRBD1. V was pared by 9 bases and J by 7 bases, with 14 bases of the junction left unmatched. CDR1 is MDHEN and CDR2 is SYDVKM in the germline V gene. This CDR3 has 15 residues. This chain's CDR3 is CASKNPGQLVEKLFF. DNA of the CDR3: TGTGCCAGTAAAAATCCGGGACAGCTGGTTGAAAAACTGTTTTTT.

A note on this clonotype: A much larger clone lies one base from this, so it may be a read error. The V and J genes are TRBV4-2 and TRBJ2-1; D unresolved. The DNA end is a closer match to TRBJ2-5, so the J assignment may be wrong. From germline, CDR1 is LGHNA and CDR2 YNFKEQ. The CDR3 has 13 residues. This CDR3 reads CASSQAEQETQYF. For the CDR3, the DNA is TGTGCCAGCAGCCAAGCGGAGCAGGAGACCCAGTACTTC.

This clonotype has a handful of counts. J is TRBJ2-1 and V is TRBV28, with 7 bases identical to TRBD2. The germline gives CDR1 MDHEN, CDR2 SYDVKM. With V trimmed by 1 base and J by 1 base, 13 bases remained unmatched. This CDR3 region has 19 residues. CDR3 in amino acids: CASSLFGRVGTNSYNEQFF. CDR3 nucleotide sequence: TGTGCCAGCAGTTTATTCGGCAGGGTCGGGACTAATTCCTACAATGAGCAGTTCTTC.

In regard to this clonotype: This likely comes from a read error, as the CDR3 has no conserved phenylalanine or tryptophan at its end. This chain connects TRBV20-1 to TRBJ2-7; 10 bases map to TRBD2. V trimming: 2 bases; J trimming: 3 bases; junction bases outside the gene matches: 4. This CDR3 has 14 residues. Germline CDR1 reads DFQATT; CDR2 reads SNEGSKA (reference sequence). This chain's CDR3 is CSARKLAGSYEQYL. The CDR3, as DNA: TGCAGTGCTAGAAAACTAGCGGGAAGCTACGAGCAGTACCTC.

This clonotype was observed a handful of times. The chain is built from TRBV12-3 or TRBV12-4 and TRBJ2-6; D call uncertain. V was cut by 6 bases and J by 1 base, with 10 bases left in between. The CDR3 is 15 residues long. The CDR3: CASSVFWSGANVLTF. In nucleotides, the CDR3 is TGTGCCAGCAGCGTGTTTTGGTCTGGGGCCAACGTCCTGACTTTC.

J is TRBJ2-3 and V is TRBV27; D remains unclear. The CDR3 extends over 13 amino acids. V was cut by 3 bases and J by 4 bases, with 8 bases left in between. CDR1 MNHEY and CDR2 SMNVEV come from the germline V gene (reference sequence). CDR3 region: CASSFPLADTQYF. The CDR3, as DNA: TGTGCCAGCAGTTTCCCGCTAGCAGATACGCAGTATTTT.

This clonotype was observed a handful of times. The V call is TRBV20-1, the J call TRBJ1-6, with 7 bases aligning to TRBD1. J was trimmed by 7 bases and V by 1 base; bases with no gene match: 7. This CDR3 region has 15 residues. Germline V lookup: CDR1 DFQATT, CDR2 SNEGSKA (reference sequence). The CDR3 DNA reads as TGCAGTGCTAGAGGCAGGGGGACAGCCAATTCACCCCTCCACTTT. Translated: CSARGRGTANSPLHF.

This clonotype has just a few counts. This chain connects TRBV7-9 to TRBJ2-7, with no clear D. Germline lookup yields CDR1 SEHNR and CDR2 FQNEAQ (reference sequence). Trimming shortened V by 1 base and J by 3 bases, and 13 bases separated the two germline ends. The CDR3 has 15 amino acids. CDR3 sequence (DNA): TGTGCCAGCAGCTTAGAGAGCGACTGGAGCTACGAGCAGTACTTC. The encoded protein is CASSLESDWSYEQYF.

The chain joins TRBV4-3 to TRBJ2-3; D gene unclear. CDR1 LGHNA and CDR2 YSLEER come from the germline V gene. V was pared by 5 bases and J by 2 bases, with 14 bases between. The CDR3 covers 15 residues. Here the CDR3 DNA reads TGCGCCAGCAGCTCTCGGAGCGAGTACACAGATACGCAGTATTTT. It codes for CASSSRSEYTDTQYF.

The rearrangement joins TRBV7-2 to TRBJ1-1, with D possibly being TRBD1 (6 bases). Germline-derived CDR1 and CDR2 are SGHTA and FQGNSA. V was pared by 5 bases and J by 5 bases, with 12 bases between. The length of the CDR3 is 13 residues. For the CDR3, the DNA is TGTGCCAGCAGCAATAACAGGGCGACTGAAGCTTTCTTT. This codes for CASSNNRATEAFF. The full variable domain, with the rest looked up from reference TRBV7-2 and TRBJ1-1, is GAGVSQSPSNKVTEKGKDVELRCDPISGHTALYWYRQSLGQGLEFLIYFQGNSAPDKSGLPSDRFSAERTGGSVSTLTIQRTQQEDSAVYLCASSNNRATEAFFGQGTRLTVV.

This chain joins TRBV28 and TRBJ1-2; D call uncertain. The CDR3 loop spans 10 amino acids. Germline CDR1 MDHEN, CDR2 SYDVKM. V lost 6 bases, J lost 4 bases, and 3 bases lay in between. The CDR3 bases are TGTGCCAGCAGCCGCTATGGCTACACCTTC. This translates into CASSRYGYTF.

The rearrangement links TRBV6-1 to TRBJ2-5, with TRBD1 matching over 10 bases. This CDR3 comprises 17 residues. Per the germline V gene, CDR1 is MNHNS and CDR2 is SASEGT. The trim removed 3 bases at V and 1 base at J, leaving 8 bases unmatched. Here the CDR3 reads CASSDGDRGRLQETQYF. The CDR3 region has the DNA TGTGCCAGCAGTGATGGAGACAGGGGGCGCCTCCAAGAGACCCAGTACTTC.

This chain connects TRBV20-1 to TRBJ2-3, with 12 bases identical to TRBD2. Germline CDR1 and CDR2: DFQATT and SNEGSKA (reference sequence). This CDR3 is 16 amino acids long. With 2 bases clipped from V and 4 bases from J, the junction kept 7 bases outside the gene matches. CDR3 sequence reads: CSARPRTSGTADTQYF. The DNA for the CDR3 is TGCAGTGCTAGACCTCGGACTAGCGGGACTGCAGATACGCAGTATTTT.

This clonotype was seen only a few times. The chain links TRBV29-1 to TRBJ2-1, with D perhaps assigned TRBD1 or TRBD2 (6 bases each). Germline assignment: CDR1 SQVTM and CDR2 ANQGSEA. This CDR3 comprises 16 residues. With 7 bases removed from V and 0 bases from J, the gap between germline ends came to 19 bases. The CDR3 region has the DNA TGCAGCGCCATGGTCGGGGGCCAGAGCTCCTACAATGAGCAGTTCTTC. Encoded protein: CSAMVGGQSSYNEQFF.